This TCR beta chain originates from a study of T cell changes during pregnancy in multiple sclerosis. Only in-frame clones appear in the TCRdb table, and some are missing; sequencing was by immunoSEQ multiplex PCR. The data contain approximately 68,000 clones, roughly 89% of them seen just once; the ten biggest clones take up roughly 0.7%. The CDR3 totals 20 residues. Sequences were derived from peripheral blood, sampled in the third trimester of pregnancy. The chain joins TRBV21-1 to TRBJ2-7; the tabulated D call, TRBD2, remains unverified against the DNA. TRBV21-1 is a documented pseudogene. The source is a female donor in good health, enrolled as a control in a pregnancy study. CDR3 sequence: CASSKGAVDRPGLVRYEQYF. DNA for the CDR3: TGTGCCAGCAGCAAAGGAGCGGTAGACAGACCGGGACTAGTGAGATACGAGCAGTACTTC.